Presented here are 28 T cell receptor beta chains from one specimen sequenced in a study of human T cells and chemical hapten exposure. TCRdb used MiXCR to reprocess the RACE reads, holding one entry per CDR3 protein. The table has about 300,000 distinct CDR3 sequences, over 5% seen once. Time point indicated: pre-sensitization, week 0. Treatment in this sample: therapeutic diphenylcyclopropenone sensitization with weekly scalp DPC. Sequenced material: whole blood, taken in connection with sensitization to the hapten diphenylcyclopropenone (DPC). The source is a woman aged 18-29 years with alopecia areata. Some clones in this sample may be carry-over from other donors' samples.

The CDR3 reads CASSSPGKYNEQFF. The CDR3, as DNA: TGTGCCAGCAGTTCCCCCGGGAAGTACAATGAGCAGTTCTTC. The chain combines TRBV27 with TRBJ2-1; tentatively, D is TRBD2 (5 bases). The germline V gene has CDR1 MNHEY and CDR2 SMNVEV (reference sequence). The CDR3 is made up of 14 amino acids. Trimming removed 4 bases from V and 4 bases from J, with 11 bases in between.

This clonotype was seen at least ten times. V is TRBV9 and J is TRBJ1-1, with D maybe TRBD1 (5 bases). This CDR3 contains 16 residues. V lost 0 bases, J lost 1 base, and 13 bases lay in between. The V gene's germline CDR1 is SGDLS and CDR2 YYNGEE. The CDR3 loop is CASSVGERGQNTEAFF. CDR3 coding DNA: TGTGCCAGCAGCGTAGGTGAGAGAGGACAGAACACTGAAGCTTTCTTT.

The CDR3 DNA reads TGCGCCAGCAGCTTGGGGGGGAACCCACCCGATACGCAGTATTTT. Its translation: CASSLGGNPPDTQYF. V and J are TRBV5-1 and TRBJ2-3, with D possibly being TRBD1 or TRBD2 (5 bases each). This CDR3 region has 15 residues. V lost 0 bases and J 6 bases, leaving 14 bases between the germline ends. From germline, CDR1 is SGHRS and CDR2 YFSETQ.

This chain joins TRBV7-2 and TRBJ2-3; D is undetermined. V was shortened by 1 base and J by 0 bases, with 14 bases between the two germline ends. The CDR3 length is 17 residues. Per the germline V gene, CDR1 is SGHTA and CDR2 is FQGNSA. The CDR3 here is CASSLVSQHPSTDTQYF. In nucleotides, the CDR3 is TGTGCCAGCAGCTTAGTAAGTCAGCACCCTAGCACAGATACGCAGTATTTT.

V gene TRBV25-1 combines with J gene TRBJ1-1; possibly TRBD1 for D (6 bases). This CDR3 has 11 residues. V shed 6 bases and J shed 7 bases, with 9 bases lying between them. Germline loops: CDR1 MGHDK, CDR2 SYGVNS. The CDR3 region has the DNA TGTGCCAGCAGATACAGGGTTGAAGCTTTCTTT. It codes for CASRYRVEAFF.

This clonotype has ten or more counts. The gene calls are TRBV7-2 and TRBJ2-3; D unclear. The CDR3 totals 14 residues. V lost 4 bases and J 6 bases, leaving 14 bases between the germline ends. Germline lookup yields CDR1 SGHTA and CDR2 FQGNSA. Written as DNA, the CDR3 is TGTGCCAGCAGCTCGACAAAAAGCGAGGATACGCAGTATTTT. Residues: CASSSTKSEDTQYF.

This clonotype turned up a few times. This chain joins TRBV7-8 and TRBJ1-4; the D is unclear. From germline, CDR1 is SGHVS and CDR2 FQNEAQ. Trimming removed 3 bases from V and 0 bases from J, with 5 bases in between. The CDR3 is made up of 14 amino acids. The CDR3 spells CASSFEATNEKLFF. In DNA, the CDR3 is TGTGCCAGCAGCTTCGAGGCAACTAATGAAAAACTGTTTTTT.

This clonotype was seen at least ten times. This chain links TRBV4-2 with TRBJ2-1; weak D call: TRBD2 (6 bases). This CDR3 has 16 amino acids. Germline V gene data show CDR1 as LGHNA and CDR2 as YNFKEQ. The V and J ends lost 4 bases and 3 bases respectively, with 16 bases between them. CDR3 coding DNA: TGTGCCAGCAGCCGCCATGAGACGGGGGACTACAATGAGCAGTTCTTC. Its translation: CASSRHETGDYNEQFF.

This chain's CDR3 is CASSLEGHTPGTGELFF. CDR3 bases: TGCGCCAGCAGCTTGGAGGGACACACCCCGGGGACCGGGGAGCTGTTTTTT. The rearrangement uses TRBV5-1 and TRBJ2-2, with D possibly being TRBD1 (6 bases). CDR1 and CDR2 (germline): SGHRS, YFSETQ. The CDR3 loop spans 17 amino acids. Between the trimmed V and J ends, which lost 0 bases and 5 bases, there was a span of 17 bases.

Note on this clonotype: A much larger clone differs by one base, so this may be a read error. J is TRBJ2-3 and V is TRBV7-2, with a possible D match to TRBD2 (5 bases). Germline CDR1 and CDR2: SGHTA and FQGNSA. CDR3 size: 14 residues. CDR3 sequence reads: CASSSAVFTDTLYF. The CDR3, as DNA: TGTGCCAGCAGCTCAGCGGTTTTCACAGATACGCTGTATTTT.

The chain uses TRBV27 and TRBJ1-5; possible D gene TRBD1, 5 bases. The CDR3 spans 14 residues. Trimming shortened V by 3 bases and J by 6 bases, and 12 bases separated the two germline ends. Germline V CDR1 and CDR2: MNHEY, SMNVEV (reference sequence). The DNA for the CDR3 is TGTGCCAGCAGTTTCCGACAGCTCGGTCAGCCCCAGCATTTT. This encodes CASSFRQLGQPQHF.

The chain is built from TRBV21-1 and TRBJ1-5; the table's D call of TRBD1 was not tested on the DNA. TRBV21-1 counts as a pseudogene. This CDR3 comprises 16 residues. Here the CDR3 DNA reads TGTGCCAGCAGCAAATTGCGGTGGACACACTATCAGCCCCAGCATTTT. Protein product: CASSKLRWTHYQPQHF.

This clonotype was picked up a small number of times. J is TRBJ2-3 and V is TRBV5-1; 7 bases fit TRBD1. There are 16 residues in the CDR3. Germline CDR1 reads SGHRS; CDR2 reads YFSETQ. Trimming took 4 bases from V and 0 from J; bases not matched to a gene: 8. In DNA form, the CDR3 reads TGCGCCAGCAGCCTCTCCCGGGACAGCAGCACAGATACGCAGTATTTT. It is translated as CASSLSRDSSTDTQYF.

This clonotype has at least ten counts. This sequence joins TRBV20-1 and TRBJ1-1, with D uncertain. The CDR3 covers 15 residues. In germline, CDR1 is DFQATT, CDR2 SNEGSKA (reference sequence). The germline V and J ends were trimmed by 8 bases and 4 bases, with 23 bases remaining between them. DNA for the CDR3: TGCAGTCCGAGCGGGCAGATCCCCCTTAGCACTGAAGCTTTCTTT. Its protein is CSPSGQIPLSTEAFF.

This clonotype was observed a few times. The chain uses TRBV5-4 and TRBJ2-5; no firm D call. This CDR3 has 14 residues. Germline V gene data show CDR1 as SGHNT and CDR2 as YYREEE (reference sequence). Between the trimmed V and J ends, which lost 1 base and 5 bases, there was a span of 12 bases. CDR3 amino acids: CASSLLNPGETQYF. The CDR3 DNA is TGTGCCAGCAGCTTGCTTAACCCTGGGGAGACCCAGTACTTC.

The chain has TRBV6-5 and TRBJ2-3; weak D call: TRBD2 (6 bases). This CDR3 comprises 14 residues. V lost 7 bases, J lost 0 bases, and 11 bases lay in between. Germline V lookup: CDR1 MNHEY, CDR2 SVGAGI. In DNA, the CDR3 is TGTGCCAGCAACCGGGACTCCAGCACAGATACGCAGTATTTT. It codes for CASNRDSSTDTQYF.

The gene calls are TRBV6-5 and TRBJ1-1; no definite D call. CDR3 length: 13 residues. Germline assignment: CDR1 MNHEY and CDR2 SVGAGI. V gave up 6 bases and J gave up 4 bases, with 12 bases separating them. DNA for the CDR3: TGTGCCAGCAGCCCCCTCCGGACCACTGAAGCTTTCTTT. Translated, it gives CASSPLRTTEAFF.

The DNA of the CDR3 is TGTGCCAGCAGCCAAAAAGCGGGGCAAGCAGATACGCAGTATTTT. The encoded protein is CASSQKAGQADTQYF. The chain uses TRBV16 and TRBJ2-3, with 7 bases identical to TRBD2. The trim removed 2 bases at V and 4 bases at J, leaving 6 bases unmatched. Germline V gene lookup returns CDR1 KGHSY and CDR2 FQNENV. This CDR3 is built from 15 residues. Full variable domain (remainder filled in from reference TRBV16 and TRBJ2-3): GEEVAQTPKHLVRGEGQKAKLYCAPIKGHSYVFWYQQVLKNEFKFLISFQNENVFDETGMPKERFSAKCLPNSPCSLEIQATKLEDSAVYFCASSQKAGQADTQYFGPGTRLTVL.

This clonotype was observed a handful of times. The chain joins TRBV5-5 to TRBJ1-6; 7 bases align to TRBD1. The germline gives CDR1 SGHKS, CDR2 YYEKEE (reference sequence). This CDR3 has 19 residues. The V and J ends lost 0 bases and 0 bases, in that order; junction bases with no gene match: 9. CDR3 coding DNA: TGTGCCAGCAGCTTGGGTTTAGGGGGCGTTTTCTCCTATAATTCACCCCTCCACTTT. Amino acid sequence: CASSLGLGGVFSYNSPLHF.

The sample holds a few counts of this clonotype. V is TRBV6-2 or TRBV6-3 and J is TRBJ2-7; the D is unclear. Looked up from germline, CDR1 is MNHEY and CDR2 is SVGEGT. CDR3 length: 15 residues. With 0 bases removed from V and 0 bases from J, the gap between germline ends came to 9 bases. CDR3 sequence (DNA): TGTGCCAGCAGTTACTCGAAGAGAGTCTCCTACGAGCAGTACTTC. This gives the protein CASSYSKRVSYEQYF.

This clonotype occurred a few times. This sequence joins TRBV28 and TRBJ2-3; no clear D gene. V lost 6 bases and J 6 bases, leaving 10 bases between the germline ends. CDR3 length: 12 residues. Germline V gene data show CDR1 as MDHEN and CDR2 as SYDVKM. CDR3 amino acids: CASRTTSDTQYF. CDR3 DNA sequence: TGTGCCAGCAGAACAACGTCCGATACGCAGTATTTT.

This chain joins TRBV10-3 and TRBJ1-1, with 9 bases fitting TRBD1. The CDR3 has 14 residues. Germline CDR1 ENHRY, CDR2 SYGVKD. V trimming: 6 bases; J trimming: 5 bases; junction bases outside the gene matches: 7. CDR3 loop: CAIRQGAGRTEAFF. CDR3 DNA: TGTGCCATCAGACAGGGGGCGGGAAGGACTGAAGCTTTCTTT.

This clonotype was observed many times. This chain's CDR3 is CASSEQGVGDGYTF. The CDR3 nucleotides are TGTGCCAGCAGCGAACAGGGGGTTGGGGATGGCTACACCTTC. V is TRBV11-2 and J is TRBJ1-2; TRBD1 matches 8 bases. Germline CDR1 SGHAT, CDR2 FQNNGV. Germline trimming cut 5 bases from V and 6 bases from J; bases unmatched to any gene: 8. CDR3 length: 14 residues.

This chain connects TRBV7-9 to TRBJ2-1; unclear D gene. Germline values: CDR1 SEHNR, CDR2 FQNEAQ (reference sequence). CDR3 length equals 12 residues. V was trimmed by 6 bases and J by 4 bases, leaving 7 bases between them. The CDR3 sequence is CASRVPYNEQFF. The CDR3 DNA reads TGTGCCAGCAGGGTCCCTTACAATGAGCAGTTCTTC.

In this sample, this clonotype turned up many times. CDR3 amino acids: CASSTGQGQNIQYF. Written as DNA, the CDR3 is TGTGCCAGCTCAACGGGACAGGGTCAAAACATTCAGTACTTC. The J gene is TRBJ2-4, the V gene TRBV18; 9 positions agree with TRBD1. With 5 bases clipped from V and 5 bases from J, the junction kept 4 bases outside the gene matches. The CDR3 length is 14 residues. The germline CDR1 and CDR2 sequences are KGHSH and LQKENI.

V and J are TRBV6-5 and TRBJ1-1; 7 bases match TRBD1. The V and J ends lost 5 bases and 6 bases, in that order; junction bases with no gene match: 3. The germline V gene has CDR1 MNHEY and CDR2 SVGAGI. The CDR3 consists of 12 residues. DNA for the CDR3: TGTGCCAGCAGTACCACAGGGGCTGAAGCTTTCTTT. Protein: CASSTTGAEAFF.

By sample fraction, this clonotype is medium-sized (0.01 to 0.1%). This chain connects TRBV12-3 or TRBV12-4 to TRBJ1-5; maybe TRBD1 (5 bases). The CDR3 extends over 15 amino acids. V lost 4 bases and J lost 2, with 12 bases in between. This CDR3 reads CASSYGGTGNQPQHF. The CDR3 region has the DNA TGTGCCAGCAGTTATGGCGGGACGGGCAATCAGCCCCAGCATTTT.

The rearrangement uses TRBV20-1 and TRBJ2-3; D is possibly TRBD1 (6 bases). From germline, CDR1 is DFQATT and CDR2 SNEGSKA (reference sequence). The CDR3 runs to 16 residues. Trimming cost V 1 base and J 4 bases, with 18 bases left between them. This CDR3 reads CSARGATGPVADTQYF. For the CDR3, the DNA is TGCAGTGCTAGAGGTGCTACAGGGCCGGTCGCAGATACGCAGTATTTT.